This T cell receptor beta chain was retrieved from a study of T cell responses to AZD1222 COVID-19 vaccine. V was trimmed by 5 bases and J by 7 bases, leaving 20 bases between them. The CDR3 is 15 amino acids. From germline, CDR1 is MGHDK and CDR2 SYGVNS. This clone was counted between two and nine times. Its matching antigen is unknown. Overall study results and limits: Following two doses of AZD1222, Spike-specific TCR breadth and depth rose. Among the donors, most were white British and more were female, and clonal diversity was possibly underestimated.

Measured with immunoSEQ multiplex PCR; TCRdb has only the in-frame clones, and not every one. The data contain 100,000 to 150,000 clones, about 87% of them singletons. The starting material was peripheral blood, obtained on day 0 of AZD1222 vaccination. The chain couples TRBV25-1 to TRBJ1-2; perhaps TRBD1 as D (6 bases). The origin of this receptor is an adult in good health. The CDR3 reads CASSPVRGPGSGYTF. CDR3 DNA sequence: TGTGCCAGCAGTCCCGTCAGGGGACCCGGATCTGGCTACACCTTC.